This entry is about one T cell receptor (beta chain). What it binds is unknown. The V and J ends lost 6 bases and 2 bases respectively, with 16 bases between them. The CDR3 extends over 15 amino acids. Germline CDR1 and CDR2: MNHEY and SMNVEV (reference sequence). The data were obtained in a study of CD4 T cells in relation to SARS-CoV-2 and coronaviruses. Sequencing was performed with immunoSEQ multiplex PCR; in TCRdb, only in-frame clones are kept and a portion is missing. The top ten clones hold roughly 2.8% of a sample with about 36,000 clones, over 65% of them seen once. The receptor comes from an adult with COVID-19. The chain couples TRBV27 to TRBJ1-1, with D maybe TRBD1 (5 bases). Input material: memory CD4+ T cells from PBMCs, cultured in vitro. The CDR3 loop is CASRTSQGQNTEAFF. In nucleotides, the CDR3 is TGTGCCAGCAGGACCAGTCAAGGACAAAACACTGAAGCTTTCTTT.